One and the same sample provided the 32 T cell receptor beta chains below, sequenced in a study of siplizumab effects on memory and regulatory T cells. The protocol was immunoSEQ multiplex PCR, while the TCRdb copy is restricted to in-frame clones and leaves out a portion. The sample has under 100,000 clones, 85% to 95% seen once. Material: non-Treg CD4+ T cells sorted from blood. The receptors here all came from a human donor in good health.

J is TRBJ1-2 and V is TRBV5-4; D call uncertain. V was cut by 2 bases and J by 4 bases, with 18 bases left in between. The CDR3 has 16 residues. Germline-derived CDR1 and CDR2 are SGHNT and YYREEE (reference sequence). CDR3 DNA sequence: TGTGCCAGCAGCTTAGAAAGGGCGAGAACCACCTATGGCTACACCTTC. Encoded protein: CASSLERARTTYGYTF.

This clone was recorded once. The J gene is TRBJ2-5, the V gene TRBV6-5, with D hard to call. The germline V gene has CDR1 MNHEY and CDR2 SVGAGI. Trimming took 0 bases from V and 2 from J, leaving 7 bases between them. The CDR3 spans 14 residues. CDR3 amino acids: CASSYSTIQETQYF. The CDR3 nucleotides read TGTGCCAGCAGTTACTCGACCATTCAAGAGACCCAGTACTTC.

The chain couples TRBV27 to TRBJ2-1, with TRBD2 matching over 12 bases. V lost 6 bases, J lost 8 bases, and 2 bases stayed unmatched. Per germline, CDR1 MNHEY and CDR2 SMNVEV (reference sequence). CDR3 size: 13 residues. In nucleotides, the CDR3 is TGTGCCAGCAGGGCTAGCGGGAGGGATGAGCAGTTCTTC. Its translation is CASRASGRDEQFF.

This chain uses TRBV7-9 with TRBJ1-2; no firm D call. The CDR3 has 14 residues. V was clipped by 3 bases and J by 4 bases, with 12 bases between them. In germline, CDR1 is SEHNR, CDR2 FQNEAQ (reference sequence). CDR3 loop: CASSLVNGLYGYTF. As DNA, the CDR3 is TGTGCCAGCAGCTTGGTGAACGGACTCTATGGCTACACCTTC.

This chain connects TRBV29-1 to TRBJ2-3; the D is unclear. V lost 4 bases and J lost 5, with 13 bases in between. The CDR3 loop spans 13 amino acids. Germline V lookup: CDR1 SQVTM, CDR2 ANQGSEA. CDR3 sequence (DNA): TGCAGCGTTGGTGTTTTGGGATTAGATACGCAGTATTTT. It encodes CSVGVLGLDTQYF.

The chain carries TRBV19 and TRBJ2-2; tentative D call: TRBD1 (5 bases). The CDR3 contains 13 residues. The V end lost 7 bases, the J end lost 6 bases, and 12 bases lay between the germline ends. Germline V gene lookup returns CDR1 LNHDA and CDR2 SQIVND (reference sequence). CDR3 DNA sequence: TGTGCCAGTAACACCCAGGGCGCCGGGGAGCTGTTTTTT. It translates to CASNTQGAGELFF.

CDR3 DNA: TGTGCCAGCTCCCCCCTCGCAGGCAACCAAGAGACCCAGTACTTC. Amino acid sequence: CASSPLAGNQETQYF. The chain couples TRBV18 to TRBJ2-5; D is ambiguous. Germline lookup yields CDR1 KGHSH and CDR2 LQKENI. Trimming removed 6 bases at V and 0 bases at J, with 14 bases between. This CDR3 spans 15 amino acids.

This chain joins TRBV30 and TRBJ2-1, with D possibly being TRBD2 (6 bases). The CDR3 has 13 amino acids. V dropped 2 bases and J dropped 8 bases, with 13 bases sitting between them. The V gene's germline CDR1 is GTSNPN and CDR2 SVGIG (reference sequence). The CDR3 nucleotides are TGTGCCTGGAGTAATTTACTAGCCGATGAGCAGTTCTTC. Translated: CAWSNLLADEQFF.

The chain carries TRBV5-1 and TRBJ2-1; D gene ambiguous. Per germline, CDR1 SGHRS and CDR2 YFSETQ. Trimming removed 0 bases from V and 7 bases from J, with 11 bases in between. The CDR3 is made up of 14 amino acids. In DNA, the CDR3 is TGCGCCAGCAGCTTGGGGGGTTACGGGAATGAGCAGTTCTTC. Translated: CASSLGGYGNEQFF. The complete variable domain, with remaining parts taken from reference TRBV5-1 and TRBJ2-1, reads KAGVTQTPRYLIKTRGQQVTLSCSPISGHRSVSWYQQTPGQGLQFLFEYFSETQRNKGNFPGRFSGRQFSNSRSEMNVSTLELGDSALYLCASSLGGYGNEQFFGPGTRLTVL.

This chain connects TRBV11-1 to TRBJ1-1; no firm D call. CDR1 and CDR2 from the germline V gene are SGHAT and FQDESV (reference sequence). V lost 1 base to trimming and J lost 11 bases, with 8 bases between them. This CDR3 has 11 amino acids. The CDR3 region is CASSLDRRAFF. The CDR3 DNA reads as TGTGCCAGCAGCTTAGATCGGCGGGCTTTCTTT.

The rearrangement uses TRBV27 and TRBJ2-4; TRBD2 aligns across 7 bases. The CDR3 is made up of 13 amino acids. Germline V CDR1 and CDR2: MNHEY, SMNVEV (reference sequence). V dropped 3 bases and J dropped 8; count of bases not matched to a gene: 4. The CDR3 nucleotides are TGTGCCAGCAGTTTGACTAGCAGGGACATTCAGTACTTC. Protein: CASSLTSRDIQYF.

The rearrangement joins TRBV25-1 to TRBJ2-1, with 8 bases fitting TRBD1. CDR1 and CDR2 (germline): MGHDK, SYGVNS. The J segment lost 6 bases and the V segment lost 4 bases, leaving 11 bases of the junction unmatched. This CDR3 has 16 residues. This chain's CDR3 is CASSGRMTGVRNEQFF. The CDR3, as DNA: TGTGCCAGCAGTGGTCGGATGACAGGGGTTCGCAATGAGCAGTTCTTC.

This CDR3 reads CASRTQGEVGNTIYF. In DNA form, the CDR3 reads TGTGCCAGCAGAACACAGGGTGAAGTTGGAAACACCATATATTTT. This chain links TRBV7-2 with TRBJ1-3; TRBD1 is a possible D gene (6 bases). The germline V and J ends were trimmed by 6 bases and 3 bases, with 15 bases remaining between them. The germline V gene has CDR1 SGHTA and CDR2 FQGNSA. This CDR3 is 15 amino acids long.

The chain carries TRBV28 and TRBJ2-7; 11 bases map to TRBD2. The CDR3 contains 15 residues. V shed 3 bases and J 6 bases; nucleotides not matched to a gene: 7. The germline CDR1 and CDR2 sequences are MDHEN and SYDVKM. In nucleotides, the CDR3 is TGTGCCAGCAGTTTCTATAGCGGGAGGGACCGCGAGCAGTACTTC. This encodes CASSFYSGRDREQYF.

This chain connects TRBV7-8 to TRBJ2-2; D uncertain. Germline CDR1 reads SGHVS; CDR2 reads FQNEAQ. The CDR3 runs 12 residues. Trimming cost V 6 bases and J 8 bases, with 10 bases left between them. CDR3 sequence (DNA): TGTGCCAGCAGGTTAACTGCTGGGGAGCTGTTTTTT. This translates into CASRLTAGELFF.

The V call is TRBV7-6, the J call TRBJ2-7; 8 nucleotides line up with TRBD2. The CDR3 covers 15 residues. J was trimmed by 4 bases and V by 0 bases; bases with no gene match: 5. Germline CDR1 reads SGHVS; CDR2 reads FNYEAQ. Here the CDR3 reads CASSLAPGGPYEQYF. The CDR3 nucleotides are TGTGCCAGCAGCTTAGCGCCGGGAGGGCCTTACGAGCAGTACTTC.

In its sample, this clone was seen a few times. J is TRBJ1-5 and V is TRBV5-1; maybe TRBD1 (5 bases). Germline loops: CDR1 SGHRS, CDR2 YFSETQ. The CDR3 consists of 15 residues. V lost 0 bases and J lost 3, with 10 bases in between. The CDR3 coding sequence is TGCGCCAGCAGCTTGGATGGGACCATCAATCAGCCCCAGCATTTT. Translation: CASSLDGTINQPQHF. The full variable domain, with the rest looked up from reference TRBV5-1 and TRBJ1-5, is KAGVTQTPRYLIKTRGQQVTLSCSPISGHRSVSWYQQTPGQGLQFLFEYFSETQRNKGNFPGRFSGRQFSNSRSEMNVSTLELGDSALYLCASSLDGTINQPQHFGDGTRLSIL.

V and J are TRBV4-1 and TRBJ2-2; 13 nucleotides match TRBD2. Germline V gene sequence: CDR1 MGHRA, CDR2 YSYEKL. The CDR3 sequence is 17 residues long. V shed 5 bases and J 4 bases; nucleotides not matched to a gene: 7. The chain's CDR3 is CASSWTSGRAATGELFF. As DNA, the CDR3 is TGCGCCAGCAGCTGGACTAGCGGGAGAGCGGCCACCGGGGAGCTGTTTTTT.

The chain has TRBV2 and TRBJ2-6; D uncertain. CDR1 and CDR2 (germline): SNHLY, FYNNEI. The ends were cut back, 6 bases at V and 2 bases at J, with 8 bases in the middle. This CDR3 has 14 residues. CDR3 region: CASRDPAGANVLTF. CDR3 bases: TGTGCCAGCAGGGACCCAGCTGGGGCCAACGTCCTGACTTTC.

The V gene is TRBV13, the J gene TRBJ2-7, with TRBD2 as a possible D gene (6 bases). Germline values: CDR1 PRHDT, CDR2 FYEKMQ (reference sequence). Between the trimmed V and J ends, which lost 3 bases and 0 bases, there was a span of 6 bases. CDR3 length: 13 residues. The CDR3 DNA reads as TGTGCCAGCAGCTTCGGGAGCTCCTACGAGCAGTACTTC. Translated: CASSFGSSYEQYF. Drawing the rest from reference TRBV13 and TRBJ2-7, the complete variable domain is AAGVIQSPRHLIKEKRETATLKCYPIPRHDTVYWYQQGPGQDPQFLISFYEKMQSDKGSIPDRFSAQQFSDYHSELNMSSLELGDSALYFCASSFGSSYEQYFGPGTRLTVT.

The chain joins TRBV7-2 to TRBJ1-1; the D is unclear. Germline CDR1 SGHTA, CDR2 FQGNSA. Trimming stripped 1 base from V and 0 bases from J, with 9 bases between. The CDR3 covers 15 residues. The CDR3 DNA is TGTGCCAGCAGCTTAGGAGCTAGTATGAACACTGAAGCTTTCTTT. Protein sequence: CASSLGASMNTEAFF.

The V call is TRBV5-8, the J call TRBJ2-5; D may correspond to TRBD1 or TRBD2 (5 bases each). In germline, CDR1 is SGHTS, CDR2 YDEGEE. Trimming shortened V by 1 base and J by 7 bases, and 20 bases separated the two germline ends. The CDR3 consists of 16 residues. As DNA, the CDR3 is TGTGCCAGCAGCTTGCCTTCCGGGACCTCAAGCGGGACCCAGTACTTC. This encodes CASSLPSGTSSGTQYF.

The chain joins TRBV12-5 to TRBJ2-3; the match to TRBD1 covers 10 bases. The germline CDR1 and CDR2 sequences are LGHNT and FRNRAP. This CDR3 has 15 amino acids. With 6 bases clipped from V and 2 bases from J, the junction kept 5 bases outside the gene matches. The CDR3 sequence is CASGRRQGATDTQYF. DNA of the CDR3: TGTGCTAGTGGCCGACGACAGGGGGCCACAGATACGCAGTATTTT.

This chain links TRBV29-1 with TRBJ2-3, with 16 nucleotides matching TRBD2. The V gene end was trimmed by 7 bases and the J gene end by 2 bases; junction bases not matched to a gene: 9. The CDR3 totals 17 residues. Germline V lookup: CDR1 SQVTM, CDR2 ANQGSEA. Here the CDR3 reads CSARGLAGGGDTDTQYF. CDR3 bases: TGCAGCGCCCGGGGACTAGCGGGAGGGGGAGACACAGATACGCAGTATTTT.

The rearrangement joins TRBV25-1 to TRBJ2-7, with unresolved D. The CDR3 extends over 12 amino acids. V shed 3 bases and J shed 4 bases, with 7 bases lying between them. The germline CDR1 and CDR2 sequences are MGHDK and SYGVNS. CDR3 coding DNA: TGTGCCAGCAGTGACCAGGTATACGAGCAGTACTTC. This encodes CASSDQVYEQYF.

The chain employs TRBV10-1 and TRBJ2-7; D may be TRBD1 or TRBD2 (5 bases each). The CDR3 covers 15 residues. Deletions cut 2 bases from V and 6 bases from J, with 17 bases between. CDR1 and CDR2 from the germline V gene are WNHNN and SYGVQD (reference sequence). In DNA, the CDR3 is TGCGCCAGCAGTGAGAGTTCTTTGGGGGTCTCCGAGCAGTACTTC. This encodes CASSESSLGVSEQYF.

This sequence joins TRBV19 and TRBJ2-5; D might be TRBD1 (5 bases). The DNA end favors TRBJ2-7, so the J call may be wrong. CDR3 length equals 13 residues. The germline CDR1 and CDR2 sequences are LNHDA and SQIVND (reference sequence). This CDR3 reads CASNPAGLGEQYF. CDR3 in DNA: TGTGCCAGTAACCCGGCAGGGCTGGGCGAGCAGTACTTC.

The chain couples TRBV4-1 to TRBJ2-1; D is possibly TRBD2 (5 bases). V lost 2 bases to trimming and J lost 9 bases, with 14 bases between them. This CDR3 region has 14 residues. CDR1 MGHRA and CDR2 YSYEKL come from the germline V gene. CDR3 sequence reads: CASSQMEVVGEQFF. DNA for the CDR3: TGCGCCAGCAGCCAAATGGAGGTAGTCGGTGAGCAGTTCTTC.

The chain has TRBV12-5 and TRBJ1-4; D perhaps matches TRBD1 (6 bases). CDR1 is LGHNT and CDR2 is FRNRAP in the germline V gene. V was trimmed by 3 bases and J by 5 bases, leaving 22 bases between them. The CDR3 is 18 amino acids. The CDR3 nucleotides read TGTGCTAGTGGTTTCCCCGGTTGGGGGGGCTGGGAGAATGAAAAACTGTTTTTT. This translates into CASGFPGWGGWENEKLFF.

The chain has TRBV28 and TRBJ2-7; 8 bases are shared with TRBD2. CDR1 and CDR2 from the germline V gene are MDHEN and SYDVKM. With V trimmed by 2 bases and J by 2 bases, 2 bases remained unmatched. The CDR3 sequence is 14 residues long. CDR3 nucleotides: TGTGCCAGCAGTTTAGCGGGAGGCACCTACGAGCAGTACTTC. Encoded protein: CASSLAGGTYEQYF.

The chain has TRBV27 and TRBJ2-5, with unresolved D. This CDR3 region has 12 residues. Trimming removed 8 bases from V and 4 bases from J, with 11 bases in between. CDR1 MNHEY and CDR2 SMNVEV come from the germline V gene (reference sequence). CDR3 nucleotides: TGTGCCAGCGGTTCCTGGAGAGAGACCCAGTACTTC. Translating gives CASGSWRETQYF.

This chain uses TRBV10-3 with TRBJ2-2; D is unclear. Germline V lookup: CDR1 ENHRY, CDR2 SYGVKD. Trimming took 3 bases from V and 7 from J, leaving 6 bases between them. The CDR3 is 12 residues long. The CDR3 nucleotides are TGTGCCATCAGTGAAGGAAGCGGGGAGCTGTTTTTT. The encoded protein is CAISEGSGELFF.